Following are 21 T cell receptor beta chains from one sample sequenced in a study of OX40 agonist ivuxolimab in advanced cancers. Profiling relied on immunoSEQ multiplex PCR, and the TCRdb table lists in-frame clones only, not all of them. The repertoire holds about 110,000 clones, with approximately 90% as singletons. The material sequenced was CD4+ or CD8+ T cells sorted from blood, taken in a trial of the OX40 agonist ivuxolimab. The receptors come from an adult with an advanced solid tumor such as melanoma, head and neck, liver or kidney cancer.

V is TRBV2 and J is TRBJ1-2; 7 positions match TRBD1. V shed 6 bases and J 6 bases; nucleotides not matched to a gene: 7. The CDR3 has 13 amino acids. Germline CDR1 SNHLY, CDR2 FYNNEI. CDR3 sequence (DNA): TGTGCCAGCAGGGACGACAGGGATAATGGCTACACCTTC. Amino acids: CASRDDRDNGYTF.

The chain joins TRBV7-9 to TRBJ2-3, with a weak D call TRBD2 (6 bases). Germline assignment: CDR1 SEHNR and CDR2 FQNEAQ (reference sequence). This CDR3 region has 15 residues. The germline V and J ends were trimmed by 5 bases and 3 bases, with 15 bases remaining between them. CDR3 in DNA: TGTGCCAGCAGCCGGGGTGTTGGAGGGACAGATACGCAGTATTTT. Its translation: CASSRGVGGTDTQYF.

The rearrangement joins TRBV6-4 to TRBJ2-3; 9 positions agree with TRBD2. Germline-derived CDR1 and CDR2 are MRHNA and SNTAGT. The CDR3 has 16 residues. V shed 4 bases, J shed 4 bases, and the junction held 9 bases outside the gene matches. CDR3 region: CASSAWGSGSSDTQYF. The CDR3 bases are TGTGCCAGCAGTGCCTGGGGTAGCGGGAGCTCAGATACGCAGTATTTT.

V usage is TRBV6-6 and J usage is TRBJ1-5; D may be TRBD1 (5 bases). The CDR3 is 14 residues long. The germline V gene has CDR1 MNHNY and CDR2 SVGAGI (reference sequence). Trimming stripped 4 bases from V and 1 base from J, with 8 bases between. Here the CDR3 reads CASSFRVSNQPQHF. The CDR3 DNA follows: TGTGCCAGCAGTTTCAGGGTCAGCAATCAGCCCCAGCATTTT.

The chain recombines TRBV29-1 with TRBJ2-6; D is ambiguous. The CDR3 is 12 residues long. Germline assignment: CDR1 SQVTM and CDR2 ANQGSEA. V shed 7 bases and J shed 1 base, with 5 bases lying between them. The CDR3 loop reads CSAGSGANVLTF. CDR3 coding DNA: TGCAGCGCCGGGTCTGGGGCCAACGTCCTGACTTTC.

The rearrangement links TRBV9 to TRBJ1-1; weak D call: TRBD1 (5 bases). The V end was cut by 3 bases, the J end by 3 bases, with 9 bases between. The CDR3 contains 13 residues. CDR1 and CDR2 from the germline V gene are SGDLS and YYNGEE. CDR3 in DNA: TGTGCCAGCAGCGCGCGGGGGGACACTGAAGCTTTCTTT. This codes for CASSARGDTEAFF.

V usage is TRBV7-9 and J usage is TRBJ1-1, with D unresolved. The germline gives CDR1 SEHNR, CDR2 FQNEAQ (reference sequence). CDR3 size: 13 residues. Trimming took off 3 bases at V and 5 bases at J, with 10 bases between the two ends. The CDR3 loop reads CASSFSLGTEAFF. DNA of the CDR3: TGTGCCAGCAGCTTTTCCCTGGGTACTGAAGCTTTCTTT.

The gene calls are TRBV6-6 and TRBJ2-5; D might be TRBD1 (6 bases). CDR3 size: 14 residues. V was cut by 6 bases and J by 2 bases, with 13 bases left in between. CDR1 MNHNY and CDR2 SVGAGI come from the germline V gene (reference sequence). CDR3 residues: CASRPGTKQETQYF. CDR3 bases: TGTGCCAGCAGACCCGGGACAAAGCAAGAGACCCAGTACTTC.

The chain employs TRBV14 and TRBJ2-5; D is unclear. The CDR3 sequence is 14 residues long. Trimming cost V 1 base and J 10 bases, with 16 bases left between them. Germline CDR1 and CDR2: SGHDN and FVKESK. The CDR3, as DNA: TGTGCCAGCAGCCAAGTAGTTTCGGGCCCGGGCCAGTACTTC. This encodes CASSQVVSGPGQYF.

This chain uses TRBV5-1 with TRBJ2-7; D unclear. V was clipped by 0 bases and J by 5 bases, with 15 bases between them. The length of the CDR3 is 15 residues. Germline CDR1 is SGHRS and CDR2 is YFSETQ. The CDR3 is CASSLARGPTDEQYF. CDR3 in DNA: TGCGCCAGCAGCTTGGCACGTGGCCCAACCGACGAGCAGTACTTC.

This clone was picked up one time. The CDR3 region is CASSLEANTEAFF. The DNA for the CDR3 is TGCGCCAGCAGCTTAGAGGCGAACACTGAAGCTTTCTTT. V and J are TRBV5-1 and TRBJ1-1; D gene unclear. Germline V CDR1 and CDR2: SGHRS, YFSETQ. Trimming removed 2 bases at V and 1 base at J, with 6 bases between. The CDR3 is made up of 13 amino acids.

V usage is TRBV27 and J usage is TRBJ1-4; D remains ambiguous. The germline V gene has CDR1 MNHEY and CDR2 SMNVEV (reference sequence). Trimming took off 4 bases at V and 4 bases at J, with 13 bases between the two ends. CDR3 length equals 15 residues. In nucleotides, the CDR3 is TGTGCCAGCAGTTCCGACATGGACCTTAATGAAAAACTGTTTTTT. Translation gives CASSSDMDLNEKLFF.

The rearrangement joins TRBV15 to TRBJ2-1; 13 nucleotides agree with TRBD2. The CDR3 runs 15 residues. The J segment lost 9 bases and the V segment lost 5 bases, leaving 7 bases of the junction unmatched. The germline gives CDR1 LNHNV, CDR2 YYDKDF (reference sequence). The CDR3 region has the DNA TGTGCCACCAGCCGACTAGCGGGAGGAAGGACTGAGCAGTTCTTC. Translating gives CATSRLAGGRTEQFF.

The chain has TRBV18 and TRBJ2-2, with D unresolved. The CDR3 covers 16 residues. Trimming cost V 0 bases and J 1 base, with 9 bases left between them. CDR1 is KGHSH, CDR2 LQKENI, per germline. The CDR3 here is CASSPPGGLNTGELFF. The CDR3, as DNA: TGTGCCAGCTCACCACCTGGCGGATTGAACACCGGGGAGCTGTTTTTT. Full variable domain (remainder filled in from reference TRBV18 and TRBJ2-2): NAGVMQNPRHLVRRRGQEARLRCSPMKGHSHVYWYRQLPEEGLKFMVYLQKENIIDESGMPKERFSAEFPKEGPSILRIQQVVRGDSAAYFCASSPPGGLNTGELFFGEGSRLTVL.

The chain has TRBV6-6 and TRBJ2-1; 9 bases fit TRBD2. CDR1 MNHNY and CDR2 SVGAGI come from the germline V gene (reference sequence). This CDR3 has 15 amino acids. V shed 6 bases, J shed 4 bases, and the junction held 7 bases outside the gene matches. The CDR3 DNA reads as TGTGCCAGCAGGGAAACGACTAGCGGATACAATGAGCAGTTCTTC. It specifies CASRETTSGYNEQFF.

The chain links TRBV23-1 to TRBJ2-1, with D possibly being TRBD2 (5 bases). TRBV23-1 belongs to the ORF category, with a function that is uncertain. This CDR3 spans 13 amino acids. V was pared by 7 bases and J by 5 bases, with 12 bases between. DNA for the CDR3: TGCGCCAGCAAGAAGCCGGGGAACAATGAGCAGTTCTTC. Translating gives CASKKPGNNEQFF.

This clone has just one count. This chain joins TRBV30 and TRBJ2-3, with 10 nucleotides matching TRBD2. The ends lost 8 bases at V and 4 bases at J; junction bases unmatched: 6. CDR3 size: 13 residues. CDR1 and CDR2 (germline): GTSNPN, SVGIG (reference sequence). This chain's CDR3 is CAGAGGAADTQYF. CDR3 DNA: TGTGCCGGAGCGGGGGGGGCTGCAGATACGCAGTATTTT.

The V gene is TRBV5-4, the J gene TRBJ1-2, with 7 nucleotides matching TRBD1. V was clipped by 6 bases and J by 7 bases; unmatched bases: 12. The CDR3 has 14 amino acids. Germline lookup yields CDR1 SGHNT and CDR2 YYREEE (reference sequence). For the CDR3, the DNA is TGTGCCAGCACCAAGGGACAGATCTTGTTTGGCTACACCTTC. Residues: CASTKGQILFGYTF.

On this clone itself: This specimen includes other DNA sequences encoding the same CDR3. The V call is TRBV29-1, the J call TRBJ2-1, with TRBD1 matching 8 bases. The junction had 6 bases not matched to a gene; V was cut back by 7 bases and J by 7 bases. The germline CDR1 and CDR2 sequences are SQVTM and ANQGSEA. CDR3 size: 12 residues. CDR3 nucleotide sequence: TGCAGCGCAGGACAGGGAGAAAATGAGCAGTTCTTC. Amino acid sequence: CSAGQGENEQFF.

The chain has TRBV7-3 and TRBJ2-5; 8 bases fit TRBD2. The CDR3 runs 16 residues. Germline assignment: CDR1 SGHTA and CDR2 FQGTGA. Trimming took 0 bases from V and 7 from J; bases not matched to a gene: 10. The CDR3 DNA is TGTGCCAGCAGCTTAACGTTATCGGGAGGGGGAGGGACCCAGTACTTC. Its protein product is CASSLTLSGGGGTQYF.

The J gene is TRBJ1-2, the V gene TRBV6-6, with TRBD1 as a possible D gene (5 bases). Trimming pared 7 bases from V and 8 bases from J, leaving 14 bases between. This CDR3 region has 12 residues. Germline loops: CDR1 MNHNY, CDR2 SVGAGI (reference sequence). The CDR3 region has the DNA TGTGCCAGCATCCGGGACCGATTGGGCTACACCTTC. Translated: CASIRDRLGYTF.